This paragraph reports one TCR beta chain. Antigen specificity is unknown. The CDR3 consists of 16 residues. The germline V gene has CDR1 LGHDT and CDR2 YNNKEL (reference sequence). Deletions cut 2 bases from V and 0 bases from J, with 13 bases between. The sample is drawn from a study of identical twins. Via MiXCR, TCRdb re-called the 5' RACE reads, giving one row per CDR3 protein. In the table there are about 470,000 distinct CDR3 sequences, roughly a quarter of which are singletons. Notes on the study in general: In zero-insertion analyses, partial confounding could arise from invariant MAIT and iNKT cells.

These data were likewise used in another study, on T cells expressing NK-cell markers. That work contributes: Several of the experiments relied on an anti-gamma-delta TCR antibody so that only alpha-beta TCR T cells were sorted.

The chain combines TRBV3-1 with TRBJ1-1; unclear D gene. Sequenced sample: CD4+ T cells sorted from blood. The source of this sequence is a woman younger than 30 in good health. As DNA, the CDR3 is TGTGCCAGCAGCCAACGGGATTTGGGAATGAACACTGAAGCTTTCTTT. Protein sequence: CASSQRDLGMNTEAFF. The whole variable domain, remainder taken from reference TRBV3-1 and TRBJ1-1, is DTAVSQTPKYLVTQMGNDKSIKCEQNLGHDTMYWYKQDSKKFLKIMFSYNNKELIINETVPNRFSPKSPDKAHLNLHINSLELGDSAVYFCASSQRDLGMNTEAFFGQGTRLTVV.